Here is one T cell receptor beta chain with its context. This sample was included in a study of shared T cell receptors in the human thymus. V lost 5 bases and J lost 5, with 19 bases in between. Germline CDR1 LNHNV, CDR2 YYDKDF (reference sequence). This CDR3 is built from 16 residues. Clones were sequenced by immunoSEQ multiplex PCR, and TCRdb holds only the in-frame ones, with some missing. The sample shows about 380,000 clones, 95% of them seen only once. Sequenced input: thymocytes. The V call is TRBV15, the J call TRBJ1-5, with D tentatively TRBD1 (5 bases). The clonotype comes from a human donor. The CDR3 region is CATSPYGTGGDQPQHF. DNA for the CDR3: TGTGCCACCAGCCCTTACGGTACGGGGGGAGATCAGCCCCAGCATTTT.